Following are 22 T cell receptor beta chains from one sample sequenced in a study of CD4+ T cells in melanoma. TCRdb keeps only in-frame clones here, not all; method: immunoSEQ multiplex PCR. This table holds 45,000 or so clones, 80% to 90% found once. Sequenced input: peripheral blood. Receptor source: a human donor with melanoma.

V usage is TRBV7-9 and J usage is TRBJ2-5, with D uncertain. The V gene lost 1 base and the J gene lost 3 bases, with 12 bases spanning the gap. Per the germline V gene, CDR1 is SEHNR and CDR2 is FQNEAQ (reference sequence). CDR3 size: 15 residues. The CDR3 spells CASSLEASNEETQYF. The DNA of the CDR3 is TGTGCCAGCAGCTTAGAGGCCAGTAACGAAGAGACCCAGTACTTC.

This chain connects TRBV7-3 to TRBJ2-5; D is perhaps TRBD1 or TRBD2 (6 bases each). The V end was cut by 5 bases, the J end by 2 bases, with 12 bases between. Germline values: CDR1 SGHTA, CDR2 FQGTGA. This CDR3 is 14 amino acids long. The CDR3, as DNA: TGTGCCAGCAGCAATACAGGGACTCAAGAGACCCAGTACTTC. The encoded protein is CASSNTGTQETQYF.

V gene TRBV4-3 combines with J gene TRBJ1-5, with no clear D. The CDR3 loop spans 13 amino acids. Between the trimmed V and J ends, which lost 2 bases and 1 base, there was a span of 3 bases. Germline V gene lookup returns CDR1 LGHNA and CDR2 YSLEER. In DNA, the CDR3 is TGCGCCAGCAGCCAAACGAGCAATCAGCCCCAGCATTTT. Amino acid sequence: CASSQTSNQPQHF.

The chain combines TRBV10-3 with TRBJ2-5; no reliable D call. V was shortened by 4 bases and J by 5 bases, with 11 bases between the two germline ends. Germline-derived CDR1 and CDR2 are ENHRY and SYGVKD. The CDR3 sequence is 13 residues long. CDR3 in amino acids: CAISAWFLETQYF. The CDR3 nucleotides are TGTGCCATCAGTGCGTGGTTTTTGGAGACCCAGTACTTC.

This chain uses TRBV7-8 with TRBJ1-4, with D uncertain. This CDR3 has 14 amino acids. Germline V gives CDR1 SGHVS, CDR2 FQNEAQ. Deletions cut 4 bases from V and 2 bases from J, with 8 bases between. CDR3 nucleotide sequence: TGTGCCAGCAGCTCCCAGGCGACTAATGAAAAACTGTTTTTT. Translated, it gives CASSSQATNEKLFF.

The V and J genes are TRBV7-8 and TRBJ1-4; unclear D gene. Germline CDR1 SGHVS, CDR2 FQNEAQ. The CDR3 is made up of 13 amino acids. Trimming removed 1 base from V and 7 bases from J, with 7 bases in between. This chain's CDR3 is CASSLGGFEKLFF. The CDR3 nucleotides are TGTGCCAGCAGCTTAGGCGGGTTTGAAAAACTGTTTTTT.

This chain links TRBV5-5 with TRBJ2-1, with 8 bases lining up with TRBD2. This CDR3 has 18 residues. Trimming took 3 bases from V and 0 from J; bases not matched to a gene: 11. From germline, CDR1 is SGHKS and CDR2 YYEKEE (reference sequence). The CDR3 region has the DNA TGTGCCAGCAGCTCTCCCGGGGCCAGCGGGGGCTCCTACAATGAGCAGTTCTTC. Residues: CASSSPGASGGSYNEQFF. Supplemented by reference TRBV5-5 and TRBJ2-1, the full variable domain reads DAGVTQSPTHLIKTRGQQVTLRCSPISGHKSVSWYQQVLGQGPQFIFQYYEKEERGRGNFPDRFSARQFPNYSSELNVNALLLGDSALYLCASSSPGASGGSYNEQFFGPGTRLTVL.

This chain links TRBV9 with TRBJ1-6; D is unresolved. Trimming left V 6 bases short and J 10 bases short, with 17 bases between. The germline V gene has CDR1 SGDLS and CDR2 YYNGEE. The CDR3 has 14 amino acids. DNA of the CDR3: TGTGCCAGCACCACCACCATGGGAGAGTCACCCCTCCACTTT. It translates to CASTTTMGESPLHF.

CDR3 in DNA: TGTGCCAGCAATTGGCGGGGGCCTACAGATACGCAGTATTTT. It codes for CASNWRGPTDTQYF. The rearrangement links TRBV7-9 to TRBJ2-3, with D possibly matching TRBD2 (7 bases). This CDR3 has 14 residues. The ends were cut back, 7 bases at V and 3 bases at J, with 14 bases in the middle. Germline-derived CDR1 and CDR2 are SEHNR and FQNEAQ (reference sequence).

The genes are TRBV6-1 and TRBJ1-6; D is possibly TRBD1 (5 bases). CDR1 and CDR2 from the germline V gene are MNHNS and SASEGT. V was shortened by 11 bases and J by 6 bases, with 14 bases between the two germline ends. This CDR3 is built from 13 residues. The CDR3 loop is CAHTGQRNSPLHF. CDR3 coding DNA: TGTGCCCACACGGGGCAGCGTAATTCACCCCTCCACTTT.

The rearrangement joins TRBV7-8 to TRBJ2-1; D remains ambiguous. V was shortened by 3 bases and J by 1 base, with 10 bases between the two germline ends. The CDR3 is made up of 15 amino acids. CDR1 is SGHVS, CDR2 FQNEAQ, per germline. This CDR3 reads CASSFPPSSYNEQFF. DNA of the CDR3: TGTGCCAGCAGCTTCCCCCCGTCGTCCTACAATGAGCAGTTCTTC.

The gene calls are TRBV30 and TRBJ2-5; D is uncertain. The germline V gene encodes CDR1 GTSNPN and CDR2 SVGIG (reference sequence). Trimming removed 5 bases from V and 2 bases from J, with 15 bases in between. This CDR3 region has 14 residues. The CDR3 protein is CAWHDRWNQETQYF. DNA of the CDR3: TGTGCCTGGCATGACCGATGGAATCAAGAGACCCAGTACTTC.

The chain is built from TRBV29-1 and TRBJ2-5, with D perhaps matching TRBD2 (5 bases). Between the trimmed V and J ends, which lost 2 bases and 4 bases, there was a span of 5 bases. CDR1 is SQVTM and CDR2 is ANQGSEA in the germline V gene. There are 11 residues in the CDR3. CDR3 bases: TGCAGCGTTGAACGGGGAGAGACCCAGTACTTC. This sequence encodes CSVERGETQYF.

The rearrangement uses TRBV28 and TRBJ2-1; the D is unclear. Looked up from germline, CDR1 is MDHEN and CDR2 is SYDVKM. This CDR3 spans 14 amino acids. The ends were cut back, 7 bases at V and 2 bases at J, with 12 bases in the middle. DNA of the CDR3: TGTGCCAGCACCCAGTTGGGTCCCTACAATGAGCAGTTCTTC. Its protein product is CASTQLGPYNEQFF.

J is TRBJ2-3 and V is TRBV7-9; 8 bases are a match to TRBD2. CDR3 length: 18 amino acids. Germline V gene lookup returns CDR1 SEHNR and CDR2 FQNEAQ (reference sequence). Unmatched junction bases numbered 13, after V lost 3 bases and J lost 2 bases. CDR3 amino acids: CASSFGGPAGAFTDTQYF. CDR3 coding DNA: TGTGCCAGCAGCTTTGGGGGTCCAGCGGGGGCCTTCACAGATACGCAGTATTTT. Based on the CDR3 plus reference TRBV7-9 and TRBJ2-3, the full variable domain is DTGVSQNPRHKITKRGQNVTFRCDPISEHNRLYWYRQTLGQGPEFLTYFQNEAQLEKSRLLSDRFSAERPKGSFSTLEIQRTEQGDSAMYLCASSFGGPAGAFTDTQYFGPGTRLTVL.

V and J are TRBV7-9 and TRBJ2-5; D gene ambiguous. The V gene lost 1 base and the J gene lost 5 bases, with 14 bases spanning the gap. Looked up from germline, CDR1 is SEHNR and CDR2 is FQNEAQ (reference sequence). The CDR3 has 15 residues. In DNA form, the CDR3 reads TGTGCCAGCAGCTTAGTTTCTTTCGAGGAGGAGACCCAGTACTTC. It encodes CASSLVSFEEETQYF.

This chain joins TRBV2 and TRBJ1-3; 11 bases agree with TRBD1. The germline V gene has CDR1 SNHLY and CDR2 FYNNEI. There are 15 residues in the CDR3. V lost 5 bases and J lost 4; bases outside the gene matches: 4. The CDR3 region is CASSWDRGAGNTIYF. CDR3 nucleotides: TGTGCCAGCAGTTGGGACAGGGGGGCGGGAAACACCATATATTTT. Filled out from reference TRBV2 and TRBJ1-3, the complete variable domain reads EPEVTQTPSHQVTQMGQEVILRCVPISNHLYFYWYRQILGQKVEFLVSFYNNEISEKSEIFDDQFSVERPDGSNFTLKIRSTKLEDSAMYFCASSWDRGAGNTIYFGEGSWLTVV.

The chain joins TRBV18 to TRBJ2-5; the match to TRBD1 covers 8 bases. The end of the DNA fits TRBJ2-7 better, so the J call may be wrong. The CDR3 is 16 amino acids. Germline CDR1 is KGHSH and CDR2 is LQKENI. In DNA form, the CDR3 reads TGTGCCAGCTCACCTTCAGCCCCAGGGACAGGATACGAGCAGTACTTC. As protein: CASSPSAPGTGYEQYF.

This clone appeared once. The J gene is TRBJ2-1, the V gene TRBV5-4; TRBD1 aligns across 9 bases. The CDR3 runs 15 residues. The V gene's germline CDR1 is SGHNT and CDR2 YYREEE (reference sequence). V shed 4 bases and J 2 bases; nucleotides not matched to a gene: 4. The CDR3 loop is CASSLGQGPYNEQFF. Written as DNA, the CDR3 is TGTGCCAGCAGCCTGGGACAGGGCCCCTACAATGAGCAGTTCTTC.

The chain joins TRBV7-8 to TRBJ2-7; D is ambiguous. The V gene's germline CDR1 is SGHVS and CDR2 FQNEAQ. This CDR3 is built from 11 residues. Trimming removed 5 bases from V and 7 bases from J, with 9 bases in between. The CDR3 is CASSGHSEQYF. In nucleotides, the CDR3 is TGTGCCAGCAGCGGTCACTCAGAGCAGTACTTC.

This rearrangement joins TRBV6-6 to TRBJ1-4; D gene uncertain. From germline, CDR1 is MNHNY and CDR2 SVGAGI (reference sequence). The CDR3 has 12 residues. Trimming cost V 6 bases and J 2 bases, with 4 bases left between them. CDR3 bases: TGTGCCAGCAGATCCACTAATGAAAAACTGTTTTTT. This translates into CASRSTNEKLFF.

The J gene is TRBJ2-7, the V gene TRBV11-2; TRBD2 matches 10 bases. From germline, CDR1 is SGHAT and CDR2 FQNNGV. The trim removed 3 bases at V and 3 bases at J, leaving 2 bases unmatched. This CDR3 is built from 14 residues. As DNA, the CDR3 is TGTGCCAGCAGCTTTGTAGCGGGGGGCTACGAGCAGTACTTC. This sequence encodes CASSFVAGGYEQYF.